Detailed here is one T cell receptor beta chain. The antigen is undetermined. CDR1 and CDR2 from the germline V gene are DFQATT and SNEGSKA (reference sequence). The V gene lost 3 bases and the J gene lost 7 bases, with 15 bases spanning the gap. This CDR3 has 14 amino acids. 5'RACE primed from the constant segment yielded TCR alpha and TCR beta cDNA libraries bearing sample barcodes and UMIs. One entry per CDR3 protein, called by TCRdb with MiXCR from the 5' RACE reads. The sample contains 310,000 or so distinct CDR3 sequences, around 15% of which appear only once. These data originate in a study of T-cell memory formation after mild COVID-19. Turning to the study itself: The two donors had largely donor-specific TCR clusters.

Whole-study findings and limits: Clones contracting across day 15 to 85 had a balanced CD4/CD8 profile; later expanding clones leaned CD4+.

The chain recombines TRBV20-1 with TRBJ2-2, with D maybe TRBD1 (6 bases). The sequenced sample consisted of PBMCs or a T cell subset sorted from them (not recorded which). The source of this sequence is a man between 18 and 35 years old who had mild COVID-19 (a few samples of this study predate the infection). Cell type and time point are not known. The CDR3 is CSASRQGIDGELFF. The CDR3 coding sequence is TGCAGTGCTAGTCGCCAGGGGATTGACGGGGAGCTGTTTTTT.